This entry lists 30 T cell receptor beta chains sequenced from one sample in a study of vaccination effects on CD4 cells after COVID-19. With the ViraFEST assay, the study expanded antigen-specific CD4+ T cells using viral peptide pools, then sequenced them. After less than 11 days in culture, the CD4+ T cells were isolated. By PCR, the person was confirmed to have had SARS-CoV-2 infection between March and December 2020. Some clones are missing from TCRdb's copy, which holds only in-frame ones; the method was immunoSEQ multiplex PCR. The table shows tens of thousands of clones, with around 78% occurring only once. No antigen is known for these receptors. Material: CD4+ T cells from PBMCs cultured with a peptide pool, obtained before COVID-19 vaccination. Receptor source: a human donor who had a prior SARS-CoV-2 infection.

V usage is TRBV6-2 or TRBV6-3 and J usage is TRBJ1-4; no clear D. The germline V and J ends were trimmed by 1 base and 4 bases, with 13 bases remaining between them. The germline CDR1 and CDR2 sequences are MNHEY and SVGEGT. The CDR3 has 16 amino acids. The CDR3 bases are TGTGCCAGCAGTTACTATCCTGCGGCGGGTAATGAAAAACTGTTTTTT. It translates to CASSYYPAAGNEKLFF.

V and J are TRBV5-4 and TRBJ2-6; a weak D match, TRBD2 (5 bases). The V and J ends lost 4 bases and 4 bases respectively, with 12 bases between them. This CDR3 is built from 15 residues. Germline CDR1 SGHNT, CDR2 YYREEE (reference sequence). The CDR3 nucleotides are TGTGCCAGCAGCCGGCGGGTTGTAGGGGCCAACGTCCTGACTTTC. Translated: CASSRRVVGANVLTF.

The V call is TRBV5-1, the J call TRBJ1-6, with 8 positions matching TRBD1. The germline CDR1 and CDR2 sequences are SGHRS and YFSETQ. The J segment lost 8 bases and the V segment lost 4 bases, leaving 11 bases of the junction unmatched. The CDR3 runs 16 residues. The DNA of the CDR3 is TGCGCCAGCAGCCCCGGACAGGGAACTTTCCATTCACCCCTCCACTTT. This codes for CASSPGQGTFHSPLHF.

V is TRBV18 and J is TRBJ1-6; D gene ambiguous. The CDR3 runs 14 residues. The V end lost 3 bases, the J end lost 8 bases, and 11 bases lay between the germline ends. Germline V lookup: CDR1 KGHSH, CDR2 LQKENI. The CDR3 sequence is CASSPAGADSPLHF. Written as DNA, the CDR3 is TGTGCCAGCTCACCCGCAGGCGCAGATTCACCCCTCCACTTT.

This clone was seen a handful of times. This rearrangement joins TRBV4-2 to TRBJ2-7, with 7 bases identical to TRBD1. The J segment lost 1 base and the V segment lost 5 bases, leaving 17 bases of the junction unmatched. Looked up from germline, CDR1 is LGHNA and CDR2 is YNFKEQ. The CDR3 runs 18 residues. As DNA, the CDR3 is TGTGCCAGCAGCAAGCGCCGACCGACAGGGCTAGGATCCTACGAGCAGTACTTC. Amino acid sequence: CASSKRRPTGLGSYEQYF.

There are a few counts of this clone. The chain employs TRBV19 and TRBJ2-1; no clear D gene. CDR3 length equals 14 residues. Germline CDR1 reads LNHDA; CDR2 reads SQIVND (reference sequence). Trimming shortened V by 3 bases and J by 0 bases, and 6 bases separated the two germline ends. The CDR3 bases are TGTGCCAGTAGTATCCTAAGCTCCTACAATGAGCAGTTCTTC. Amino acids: CASSILSSYNEQFF.

CDR3 sequence reads: CASSMWGQGANQPQHF. The CDR3 DNA sequence: TGTGCCAGTAGTATGTGGGGACAGGGGGCGAATCAGCCCCAGCATTTT. The J gene is TRBJ1-5, the V gene TRBV19; 12 nucleotides line up with TRBD1. The CDR3 extends over 16 amino acids. Germline CDR1 reads LNHDA; CDR2 reads SQIVND (reference sequence). V lost 3 bases to trimming and J lost 4 bases; unmatched junction nucleotides: 4.

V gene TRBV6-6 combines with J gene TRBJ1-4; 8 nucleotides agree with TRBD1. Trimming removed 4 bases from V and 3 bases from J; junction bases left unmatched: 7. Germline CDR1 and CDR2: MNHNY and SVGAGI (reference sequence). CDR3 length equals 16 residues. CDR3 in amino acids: CASSSRGTGSNEKLFF. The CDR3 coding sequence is TGTGCCAGCAGTTCCCGAGGGACAGGCTCTAATGAAAAACTGTTTTTT.

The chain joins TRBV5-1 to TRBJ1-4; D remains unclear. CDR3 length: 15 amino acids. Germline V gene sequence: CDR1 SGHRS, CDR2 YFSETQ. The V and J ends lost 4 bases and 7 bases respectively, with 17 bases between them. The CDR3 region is CASSPVVDRGEKLFF. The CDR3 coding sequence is TGCGCCAGCAGCCCCGTGGTTGATCGAGGTGAAAAACTGTTTTTT.

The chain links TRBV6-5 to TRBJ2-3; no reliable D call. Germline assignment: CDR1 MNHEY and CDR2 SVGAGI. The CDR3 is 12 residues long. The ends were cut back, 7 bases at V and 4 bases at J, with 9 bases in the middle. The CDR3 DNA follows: TGTGCCAGCATTGGGTATTCAGATACGCAGTATTTT. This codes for CASIGYSDTQYF.

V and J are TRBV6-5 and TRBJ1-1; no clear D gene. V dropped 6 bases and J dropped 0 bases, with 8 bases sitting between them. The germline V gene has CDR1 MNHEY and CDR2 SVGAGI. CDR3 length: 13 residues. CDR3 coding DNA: TGTGCCAGCAGGAGAAACATGAACACTGAAGCTTTCTTT. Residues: CASRRNMNTEAFF.

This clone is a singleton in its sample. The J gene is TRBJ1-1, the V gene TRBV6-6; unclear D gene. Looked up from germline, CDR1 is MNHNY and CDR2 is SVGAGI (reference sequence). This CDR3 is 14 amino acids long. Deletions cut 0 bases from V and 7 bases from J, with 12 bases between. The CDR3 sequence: CASSYSPVTIEAFF. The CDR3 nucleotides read TGTGCCAGCAGTTACTCTCCAGTGACGATTGAAGCTTTCTTT.

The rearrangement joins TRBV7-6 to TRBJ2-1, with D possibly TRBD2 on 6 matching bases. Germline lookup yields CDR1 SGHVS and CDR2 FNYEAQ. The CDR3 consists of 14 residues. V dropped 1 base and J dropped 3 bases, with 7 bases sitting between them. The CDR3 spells CASSLGTNYNEQFF. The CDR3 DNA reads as TGTGCCAGCAGCTTAGGGACTAACTACAATGAGCAGTTCTTC. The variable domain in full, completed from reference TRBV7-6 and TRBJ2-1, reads GAGVSQSPRYKVTKRGQDVALRCDPISGHVSLYWYRQALGQGPEFLTYFNYEAQQDKSGLPNDRFSAERPEGSISTLTIQRTEQRDSAMYRCASSLGTNYNEQFFGPGTRLTVL.

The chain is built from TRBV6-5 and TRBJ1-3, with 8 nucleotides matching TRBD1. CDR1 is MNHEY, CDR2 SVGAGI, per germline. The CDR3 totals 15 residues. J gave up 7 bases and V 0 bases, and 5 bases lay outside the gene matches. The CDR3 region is CASSYSRGPGNTIYF. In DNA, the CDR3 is TGTGCCAGCAGTTACTCCAGGGGGCCCGGGAACACCATATATTTT.

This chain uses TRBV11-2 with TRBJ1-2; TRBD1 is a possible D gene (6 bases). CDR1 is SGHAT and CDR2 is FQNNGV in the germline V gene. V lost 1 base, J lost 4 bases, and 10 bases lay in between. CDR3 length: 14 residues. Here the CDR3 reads CASSLAGVGYGYTF. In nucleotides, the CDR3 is TGTGCCAGCAGCTTAGCAGGGGTTGGCTATGGCTACACCTTC.

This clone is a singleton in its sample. CDR3 nucleotides: TGTGCCAGCAGCTTAGGGGGACTAGCCTACAATGAGCAGTTCTTC. This gives the protein CASSLGGLAYNEQFF. The chain joins TRBV7-3 to TRBJ2-1; TRBD2 agrees at 8 bases. There are 15 residues in the CDR3. Losses at the gene ends were 2 bases for V and 2 bases for J; bases not matched to a gene: 2. CDR1 and CDR2 (germline): SGHTA, FQGTGA.

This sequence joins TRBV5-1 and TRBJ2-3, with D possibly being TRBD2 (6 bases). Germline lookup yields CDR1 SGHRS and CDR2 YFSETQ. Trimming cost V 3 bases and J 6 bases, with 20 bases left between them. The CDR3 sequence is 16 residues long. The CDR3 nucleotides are TGCGCCAGCAGCTGGGCGTTAGCGGCTAGCAGGGATACGCAGTATTTT. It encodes CASSWALAASRDTQYF.

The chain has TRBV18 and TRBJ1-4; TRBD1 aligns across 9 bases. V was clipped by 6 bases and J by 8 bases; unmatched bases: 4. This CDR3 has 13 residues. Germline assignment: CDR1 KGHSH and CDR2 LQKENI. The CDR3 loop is CASSPGTGEKLFF. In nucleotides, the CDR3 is TGTGCCAGCTCTCCCGGGACAGGGGAAAAACTGTTTTTT.

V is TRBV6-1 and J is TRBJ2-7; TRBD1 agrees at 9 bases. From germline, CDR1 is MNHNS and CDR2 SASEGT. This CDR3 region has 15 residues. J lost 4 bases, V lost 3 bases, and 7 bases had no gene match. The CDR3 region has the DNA TGTGCCAGCAGTGACCGGGACAGGGCTAGGTACGAGCAGTACTTC. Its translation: CASSDRDRARYEQYF.

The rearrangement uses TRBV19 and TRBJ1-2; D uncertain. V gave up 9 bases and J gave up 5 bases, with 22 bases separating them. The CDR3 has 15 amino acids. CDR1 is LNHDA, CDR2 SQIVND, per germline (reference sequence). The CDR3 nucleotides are TGTGCCAGCCGGCCCTATAGGACGGAGATTTATGGCTACACCTTC. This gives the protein CASRPYRTEIYGYTF.

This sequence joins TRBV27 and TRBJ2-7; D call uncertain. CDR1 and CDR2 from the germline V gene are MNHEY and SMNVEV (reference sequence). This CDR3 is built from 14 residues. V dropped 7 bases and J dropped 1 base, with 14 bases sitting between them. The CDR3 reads CASIPRPYSYEQYF. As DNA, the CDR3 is TGTGCCAGCATTCCCCGTCCTTATTCCTACGAGCAGTACTTC.

Here the CDR3 DNA reads TGTGCCAGCAGCCCGGTTGGGACAGTCTCCTACGAGCAGTACTTC. Translating gives CASSPVGTVSYEQYF. The chain links TRBV9 to TRBJ2-7; 7 bases align to TRBD1. This CDR3 spans 15 amino acids. Unmatched junction bases numbered 7, after V lost 4 bases and J lost 0 bases. CDR1 is SGDLS and CDR2 is YYNGEE in the germline V gene.

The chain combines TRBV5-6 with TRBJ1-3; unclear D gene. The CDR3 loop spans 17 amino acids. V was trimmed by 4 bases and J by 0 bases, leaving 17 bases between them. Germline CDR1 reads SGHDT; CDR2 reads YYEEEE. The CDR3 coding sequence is TGTGCCAGCAGCCCGACCCCTTACCTACTCTCTGGAAACACCATATATTTT. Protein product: CASSPTPYLLSGNTIYF.

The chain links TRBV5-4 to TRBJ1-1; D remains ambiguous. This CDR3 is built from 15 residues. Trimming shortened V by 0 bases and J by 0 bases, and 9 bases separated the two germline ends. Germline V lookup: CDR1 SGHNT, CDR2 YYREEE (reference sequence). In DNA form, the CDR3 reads TGTGCCAGCAGCTTGGTGCCGGGAATGAACACTGAAGCTTTCTTT. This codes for CASSLVPGMNTEAFF. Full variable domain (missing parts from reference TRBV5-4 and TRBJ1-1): ETGVTQSPTHLIKTRGQQVTLRCSSQSGHNTVSWYQQALGQGPQFIFQYYREEENGRGNFPPRFSGLQFPNYSSELNVNALELDDSALYLCASSLVPGMNTEAFFGQGTRLTVV.

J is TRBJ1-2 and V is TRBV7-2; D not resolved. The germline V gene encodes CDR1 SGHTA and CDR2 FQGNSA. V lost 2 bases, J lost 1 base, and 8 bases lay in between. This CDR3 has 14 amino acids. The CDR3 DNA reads TGTGCCAGCAGCTTAACCGGGAATAACTATGGCTACACCTTC. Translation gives CASSLTGNNYGYTF.

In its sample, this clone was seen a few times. The CDR3 DNA reads as TGTGCCAGTAAACTCTCCAGGGCAAGGAATTCACCCCTCCACTTT. The encoded protein is CASKLSRARNSPLHF. This sequence joins TRBV19 and TRBJ1-6, with a possible D match to TRBD1 (5 bases). The length of the CDR3 is 15 residues. Between the trimmed V and J ends, which lost 7 bases and 7 bases, there was a span of 17 bases. CDR1 and CDR2 (germline): LNHDA, SQIVND (reference sequence).

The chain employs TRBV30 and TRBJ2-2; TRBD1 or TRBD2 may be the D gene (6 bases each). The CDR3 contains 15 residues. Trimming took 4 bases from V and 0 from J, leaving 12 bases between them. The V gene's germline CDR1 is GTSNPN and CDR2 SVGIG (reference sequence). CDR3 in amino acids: CAWNRGQANTGELFF. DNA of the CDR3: TGTGCCTGGAACCGGGGGCAAGCGAACACCGGGGAGCTGTTTTTT.

The CDR3 sequence is CASSVWGGNTDTQYF. DNA for the CDR3: TGTGCCAGCAGCGTTTGGGGGGGTAACACAGATACGCAGTATTTT. V is TRBV9 and J is TRBJ2-3, with 7 bases matching TRBD2. Germline V gene sequence: CDR1 SGDLS, CDR2 YYNGEE. The J segment lost 2 bases and the V segment lost 2 bases, leaving 5 bases of the junction unmatched. The CDR3 totals 15 residues.

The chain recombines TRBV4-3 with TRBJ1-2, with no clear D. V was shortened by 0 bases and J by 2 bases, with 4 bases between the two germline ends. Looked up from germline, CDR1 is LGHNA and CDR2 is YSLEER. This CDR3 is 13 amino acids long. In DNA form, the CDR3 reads TGCGCCAGCAGCCAAGATCACAACTATGGCTACACCTTC. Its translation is CASSQDHNYGYTF.

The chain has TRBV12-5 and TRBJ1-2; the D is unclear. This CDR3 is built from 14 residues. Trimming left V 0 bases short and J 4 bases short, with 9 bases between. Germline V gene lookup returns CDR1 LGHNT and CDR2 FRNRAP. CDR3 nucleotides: TGTGCTAGTGGTTTGGTACGGCCAGTCTATGGCTACACCTTC. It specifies CASGLVRPVYGYTF. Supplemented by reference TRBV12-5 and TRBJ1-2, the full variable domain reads DARVTQTPRHKVTEMGQEVTMRCQPILGHNTVFWYRQTMMQGLELLAYFRNRAPLDDSGMPKDRFSAEMPDATLATLKIQPSEPRDSAVYFCASGLVRPVYGYTFGSGTRLTVV.